The sequence of this T cell receptor beta chain was determined in a study of tissue T cells after allogeneic stem cell transplantation. Notes on the study in general: Anatomically similar tissues had similar TCR repertoires within each patient. Only a limited share of tissue TCRs appeared in blood or spleen. The patient cohort was small and clinically heterogeneous, with limited sampling depth. Shared clones across patients were few; motif clustering revealed tissue-specific shared signatures.

The CDR3 spans 15 amino acids, including both terminal residues. In the case of this clone: The antigen remains undetermined. It is unclear where the CDR3 begins or ends on the DNA, so no DNA is shown, and the CDR3 is as TCRdb lists it.

Assay: immunoSEQ multiplex PCR; the TCRdb copy retains only in-frame clones and omits some. The data contain approximately 9,700 clones, about three fifths of them singletons. The sample here was tissue from the ileum, taken at autopsy. This chain links TRBV21-1 with TRBJ1-4. TRBV21-1 is assigned pseudogene status. This TCR was recovered from a woman between 18 and 49 years old with breast cancer. The CDR3 here is CASSKFGAGNEKLFF.